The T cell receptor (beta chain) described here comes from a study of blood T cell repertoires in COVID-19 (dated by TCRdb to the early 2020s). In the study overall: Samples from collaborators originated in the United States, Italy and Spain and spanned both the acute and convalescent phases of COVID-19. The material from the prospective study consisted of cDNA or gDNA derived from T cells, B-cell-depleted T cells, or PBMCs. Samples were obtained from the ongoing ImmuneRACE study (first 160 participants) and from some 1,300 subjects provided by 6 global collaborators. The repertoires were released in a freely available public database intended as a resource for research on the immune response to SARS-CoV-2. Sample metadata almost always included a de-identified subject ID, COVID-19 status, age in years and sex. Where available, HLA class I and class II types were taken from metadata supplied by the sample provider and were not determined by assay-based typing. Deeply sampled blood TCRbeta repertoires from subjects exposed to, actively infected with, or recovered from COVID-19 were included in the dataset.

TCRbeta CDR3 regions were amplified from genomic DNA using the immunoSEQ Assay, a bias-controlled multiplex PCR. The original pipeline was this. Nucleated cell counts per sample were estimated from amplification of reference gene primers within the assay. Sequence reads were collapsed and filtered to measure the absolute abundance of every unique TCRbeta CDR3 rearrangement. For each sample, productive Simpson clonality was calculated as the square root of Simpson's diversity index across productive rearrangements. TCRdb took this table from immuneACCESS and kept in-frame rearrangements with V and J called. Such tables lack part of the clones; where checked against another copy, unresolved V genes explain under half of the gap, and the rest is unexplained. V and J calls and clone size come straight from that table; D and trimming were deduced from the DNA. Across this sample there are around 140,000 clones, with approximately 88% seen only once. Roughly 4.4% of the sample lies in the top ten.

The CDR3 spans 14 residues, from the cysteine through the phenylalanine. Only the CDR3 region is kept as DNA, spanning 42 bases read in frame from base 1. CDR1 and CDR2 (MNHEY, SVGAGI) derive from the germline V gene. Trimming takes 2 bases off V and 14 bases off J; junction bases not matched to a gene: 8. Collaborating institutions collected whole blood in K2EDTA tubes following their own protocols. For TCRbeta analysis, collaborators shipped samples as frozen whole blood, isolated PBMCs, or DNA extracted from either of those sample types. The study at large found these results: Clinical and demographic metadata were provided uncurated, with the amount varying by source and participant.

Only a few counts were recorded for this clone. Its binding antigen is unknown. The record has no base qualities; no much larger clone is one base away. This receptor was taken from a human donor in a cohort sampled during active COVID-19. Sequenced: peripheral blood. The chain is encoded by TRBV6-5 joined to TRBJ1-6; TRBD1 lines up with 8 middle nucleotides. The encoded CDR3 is CASSYSEDRVTLHF. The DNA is TGTGCCAGCAGTTACAGCGAGGACAGGGTCACCCTCCACTTT.